These T cell receptor beta chains were read from a single sample in a study of T-cell reconstitution after alpha-beta-depleted transplantation in children. TCRdb reprocessed the PCR reads with MiXCR, giving one entry per CDR3 protein. Here the sample spans fewer than 550,000 distinct CDR3 sequences, roughly a tenth being singletons. The sample in question was PBMCs, obtained before TCRalphabeta/CD19-depleted stem cell transplant. The receptors shown here come from a child aged 2-15 years with inherited bone marrow failure, due to receive a stem cell transplant. Each CDR3 is given with its conserved first and last residue. Fields, in order: D gene, clone size, V gene, CDR3 length, J gene, CDR3 protein, CDR3 DNA. The D gene is left open where the match is weak. Clone size appears in some rows only: once, few, many, or a class for an expanded clone.

D: -
size: few
V: TRBV29-1
length: 14
J: TRBJ2-2
CDR3: CSVEVRGWTGELFF
DNA: TGCAGCGTTGAAGTAAGGGGCTGGACCGGGGAGCTGTTTTTT

D: -
size: many
V: TRBV7-9
length: 13
J: TRBJ2-1
CDR3: CASSSVGVHEQFF
DNA: TGTGCCAGCAGCTCCGTGGGGGTCCATGAGCAGTTCTTC

D: -
size: many
V: TRBV7-9
length: 14
J: TRBJ1-1
CDR3: CASSLLDTDGEAFF
DNA: TGTGCCAGCAGCTTACTCGACACGGATGGTGAAGCTTTCTTT

D: -
size: -
V: TRBV5-4
length: 13
J: TRBJ2-5
CDR3: CASSFASEETQYF
DNA: TGTGCCAGCAGCTTTGCTAGCGAGGAGACCCAGTACTTC

D: -
size: many
V: TRBV28
length: 15
J: TRBJ2-7
CDR3: CASSFSQGSSYEQYF
DNA: TGTGCCAGCAGTTTCTCGCAGGGCAGCTCCTACGAGCAGTACTTC

D: -
size: many
V: TRBV10-3
length: 15
J: TRBJ1-1
CDR3: CAISASGAPNTEAFF
DNA: TGTGCCATCAGTGCGTCGGGGGCCCCGAACACTGAAGCTTTCTTT

D: -
size: many
V: TRBV15
length: 15
J: TRBJ1-3
CDR3: CATSRETVGADTIYF
DNA: TGTGCCACCAGCAGAGAAACAGTGGGAGCCGACACCATATATTTT

D: TRBD1
size: many
V: TRBV29-1
length: 14
J: TRBJ2-3
CDR3: CSVAGTASEDTQYF
DNA: TGCAGCGTTGCCGGGACAGCGAGCGAAGATACGCAGTATTTT

D: TRBD1
size: many
V: TRBV29-1
length: 15
J: TRBJ2-1
CDR3: CSVDADRSSYNEQFF
DNA: TGCAGCGTTGACGCGGACAGGAGCTCCTACAATGAGCAGTTCTTC

D: TRBD1
size: few
V: TRBV23-1
length: 13
J: TRBJ2-1
CDR3: CASSQPHRGRQFF
DNA: TGCGCCAGCAGTCAGCCTCACAGGGGTCGGCAGTTCTTC

D: TRBD2
size: many
V: TRBV29-1
length: 14
J: TRBJ2-1
CDR3: CSVPGVAGLTEQFF
DNA: TGCAGCGTCCCAGGGGTAGCGGGATTAACTGAGCAGTTCTTC

D: TRBD1
size: -
V: TRBV20-1
length: 14
J: TRBJ1-5
CDR3: CSARGRQGTEPQHF
DNA: TGCAGTGCTAGAGGACGACAGGGTACGGAGCCCCAGCATTTT